This T cell receptor beta chain comes out of a study of T cell changes during pregnancy in multiple sclerosis. This CDR3 is built from 16 residues. Trimming took 5 bases from V and 2 from J, leaving 16 bases between them. Per the germline V gene, CDR1 is MDHEN and CDR2 is SYDVKM. Measured with immunoSEQ multiplex PCR; TCRdb has only the in-frame clones, and not every one. The table records under 70,000 clones, approximately 90% of them present only once. The chain couples TRBV28 to TRBJ2-4; D might be TRBD2 (5 bases). This sample comprised peripheral blood, obtained in the second trimester of pregnancy. The sequence was obtained from a female donor with multiple sclerosis, enrolled in a pregnancy study. The CDR3 loop reads CASSTPDRGSKNIQYF. In nucleotides, the CDR3 is TGTGCCAGCAGTACCCCAGATCGGGGTTCCAAAAACATTCAGTACTTC.